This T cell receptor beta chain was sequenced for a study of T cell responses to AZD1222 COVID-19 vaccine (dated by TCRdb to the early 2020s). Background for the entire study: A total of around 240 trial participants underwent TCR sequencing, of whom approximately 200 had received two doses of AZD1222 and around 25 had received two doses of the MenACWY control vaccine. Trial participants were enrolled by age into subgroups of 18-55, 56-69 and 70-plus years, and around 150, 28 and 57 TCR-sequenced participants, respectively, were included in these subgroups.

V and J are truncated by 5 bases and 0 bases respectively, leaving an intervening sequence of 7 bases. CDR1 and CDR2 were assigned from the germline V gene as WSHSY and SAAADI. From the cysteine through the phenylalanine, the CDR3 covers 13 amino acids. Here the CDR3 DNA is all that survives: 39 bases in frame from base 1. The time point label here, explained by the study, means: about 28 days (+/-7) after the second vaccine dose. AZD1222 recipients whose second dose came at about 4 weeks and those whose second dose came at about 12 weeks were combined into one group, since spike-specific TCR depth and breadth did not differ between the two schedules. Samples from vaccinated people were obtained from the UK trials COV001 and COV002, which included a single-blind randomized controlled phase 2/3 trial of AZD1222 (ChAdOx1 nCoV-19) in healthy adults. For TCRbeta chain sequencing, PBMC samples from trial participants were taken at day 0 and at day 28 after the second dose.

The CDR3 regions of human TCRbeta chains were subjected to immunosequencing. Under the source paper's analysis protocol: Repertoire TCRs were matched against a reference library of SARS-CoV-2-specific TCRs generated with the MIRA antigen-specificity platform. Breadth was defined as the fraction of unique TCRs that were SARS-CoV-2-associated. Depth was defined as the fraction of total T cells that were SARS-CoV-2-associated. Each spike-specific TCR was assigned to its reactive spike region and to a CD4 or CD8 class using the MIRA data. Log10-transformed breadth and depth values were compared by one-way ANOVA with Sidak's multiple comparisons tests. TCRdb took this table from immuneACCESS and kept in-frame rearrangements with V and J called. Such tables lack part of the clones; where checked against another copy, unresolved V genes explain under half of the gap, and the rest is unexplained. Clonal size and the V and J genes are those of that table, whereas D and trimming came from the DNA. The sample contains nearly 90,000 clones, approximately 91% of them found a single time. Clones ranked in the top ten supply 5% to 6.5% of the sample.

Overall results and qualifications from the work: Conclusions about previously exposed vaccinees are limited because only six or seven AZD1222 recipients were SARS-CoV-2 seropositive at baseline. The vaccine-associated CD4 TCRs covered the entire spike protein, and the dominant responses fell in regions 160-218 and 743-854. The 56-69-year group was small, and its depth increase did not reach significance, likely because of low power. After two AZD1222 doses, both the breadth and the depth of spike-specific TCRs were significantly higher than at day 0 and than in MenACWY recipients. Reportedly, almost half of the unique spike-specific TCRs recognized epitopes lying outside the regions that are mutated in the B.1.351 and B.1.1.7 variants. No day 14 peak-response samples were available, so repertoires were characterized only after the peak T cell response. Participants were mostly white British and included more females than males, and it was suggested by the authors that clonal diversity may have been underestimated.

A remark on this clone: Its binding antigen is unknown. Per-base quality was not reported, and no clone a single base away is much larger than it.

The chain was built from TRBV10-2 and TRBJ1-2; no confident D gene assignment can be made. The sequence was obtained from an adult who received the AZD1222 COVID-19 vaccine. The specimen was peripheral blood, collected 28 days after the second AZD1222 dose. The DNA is TGCGCCAGCAGTATGGACGCTAACTATGGCTACACCTTC. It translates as CASSMDANYGYTF.